Listed below are T cell receptor beta chains from one sample, sequenced in a study of blood T cell repertoires in COVID-19. This table comes from immunoSEQ multiplex PCR, and its TCRdb copy is limited to in-frame clones, with some not included. The top ten hold around 2.8% of the sample, which has about 78,000 clones, nearly 90% seen once. Sequencing was performed on peripheral blood. These TCRs come from a man in his 70s with active or convalescent COVID-19. Each CDR3 is given with its conserved first and last residue. A D gene is named only where the DNA matches it firmly. Clone size is not always given. Where it is, it says once, few, many or a class for expanded clones.

TRBV5-1,.,.,TRBJ2-2,TGCGCCAGCAGCTTGAGGATAGCGGTCGCGAACACCGGGGAGCTGTTTTTT,CASSLRIAVANTGELFF
TRBV13,.,TRBD1,TRBJ2-7,TGTGCCAGCATGGGTTCCGGGACAGGGTTTTACGAGCAGTACTTC,CASMGSGTGFYEQYF
TRBV27,few,.,TRBJ1-1,TGTGCCAGCGGAACAGGGAGTTGGACTGAAGCTTTCTTT,CASGTGSWTEAFF
TRBV27,.,.,TRBJ2-2,TGTGCCAGCAGTTTGTCAGGGATCGGGGAGCTGTTTTTT,CASSLSGIGELFF
TRBV5-1,few,TRBD1,TRBJ2-1,TGCGCCAGCAGCTTCAACCCCGGGACAGGGAACAATGAGCAGTTCTTC,CASSFNPGTGNNEQFF
TRBV2,.,.,TRBJ1-5,TGTGCCAGCAGTGAAGGCCACCCGGTAGAGCCCCAGCATTTT,CASSEGHPVEPQHF
TRBV30,once,.,TRBJ2-3,TGTGCCTGGAGTGGACAGGAAGGGGCATACATGGATTCGCAGTATTTT,CAWSGQEGAYMDSQYF
TRBV5-4,.,TRBD2,TRBJ2-3,TGTGCCAGCAGCCATCGGGGTAGCGGGGGGACGCAGTATTTT,CASSHRGSGGTQYF
TRBV7-8,.,.,TRBJ2-5,TGTGCCAGCAGCTTAAGGAGAACGGGTCCCCAAGAGACCCAGTACTTC,CASSLRRTGPQETQYF
TRBV7-6,.,TRBD1,TRBJ2-7,TGTGCCAGCAGCTCTTCCGGGACAGGGAGGTACGAGCAGTACTTC,CASSSSGTGRYEQYF
TRBV5-1,.,.,TRBJ2-1,TGCGCCAGCAGCTGGAGTGATAGCGCACCACTCAATGAGCAGTTCTTC,CASSWSDSAPLNEQFF
TRBV5-1,.,TRBD1,TRBJ1-5,TGCGCCAGCAGCCTAAGCGGACAGGAGTATCAGCCCCAGCATTTT,CASSLSGQEYQPQHF
TRBV7-3,.,TRBD2,TRBJ2-5,TGTGCCAGCACGCGGACTAGCTCCCAAGAGACCCAGTACTTC,CASTRTSSQETQYF
TRBV29-1,once,TRBD1,TRBJ2-1,TGCAGCTCGGCAGGGGACAGGGCCTACAATGAGCAGTTCTTC,CSSAGDRAYNEQFF
TRBV10-3,.,TRBD1,TRBJ1-5,TGTGCCATCAGTGAGTCGAGACAGGGGGCTAATAGCAATCAGCCCCAGCATTTT,CAISESRQGANSNQPQHF
TRBV7-8,.,.,TRBJ1-5,TGTGCCAGCAGCTTAGGGCATAGCAATCAGCCCCAGCATTTT,CASSLGHSNQPQHF
TRBV6-6,once,.,TRBJ1-3,TGTGCCAGCACATCAGTGAACTCTGGAAACACCATATATTTT,CASTSVNSGNTIYF
TRBV5-6,many,.,TRBJ2-3,TGTGCCAGCAGCTTGGGGCGGCGCGTGAGCACAGATACGCAGTATTTT,CASSLGRRVSTDTQYF
TRBV19,once,TRBD2,TRBJ2-7,TGTGCCAGTAGACGTGGACTAGCGGGCTCCTACGAGCAGTACTTC,CASRRGLAGSYEQYF
TRBV5-4,.,TRBD1,TRBJ1-1,TGTGCCAGCAGCTTGCCCGGACAGGGTAGCACTGAAGCTTTCTTT,CASSLPGQGSTEAFF
TRBV4-1,.,TRBD2,TRBJ2-1,TGCGCCAGCAGCCAAGAGTTGCGGGGGGGCTACAATGAGCAGTTCTTC,CASSQELRGGYNEQFF
TRBV10-3,.,TRBD1,TRBJ1-5,TGTGCCATCAGTGAGTCCCGGGACAGTTTAGGTCAGCCCCAGCATTTT,CAISESRDSLGQPQHF